These T cell receptor beta chains were read from a single sample in a study of cytomegalovirus exposure and HLA in healthy donors. Data came from immunoSEQ multiplex PCR; TCRdb stores just in-frame clones and leaves some out. The repertoire holds nearly 110,000 clones, with 73% as singletons. Sequencing was performed on PBMCs. These receptors were collected from a man aged 25 to 45 in good health and CMV-seronegative. Each CDR3 is given without its conserved first and last residue.

CDR3: ASSLAGPYTDTQY
V: TRBV28
J: TRBJ2-3

CDR3: ASGAGTGGGQPQH
V: TRBV12-5
J: TRBJ1-5

CDR3: ASAGLAGAYEQY
V: TRBV6-1
J: TRBJ2-7

CDR3: SARTVSYEQY
V: TRBV29-1
J: TRBJ2-7

CDR3: ASSYPRDRGGYEQY
V: TRBV6-5
J: TRBJ2-7

CDR3: ASSFRNSGTDTQY
V: TRBV5-1
J: TRBJ2-3

CDR3: ASSLGGVKETQY
V: TRBV5-5
J: TRBJ2-5

CDR3: ASSLTTGANGYT
V: TRBV27
J: TRBJ1-2

CDR3: ASSLPLGQGARDGYT
V: TRBV5-4
J: TRBJ1-2

CDR3: ASSIWTGGDNSPLH
V: TRBV19
J: TRBJ1-6

CDR3: AWSVIKDRGRGETQY
V: TRBV30
J: TRBJ2-5

CDR3: ASSSRMGVAYEQY
V: TRBV7-3
J: TRBJ2-7

CDR3: ASSTPGYEQY
V: TRBV6-5
J: TRBJ2-7

CDR3: ASSYRGAYEQY
V: TRBV6-5
J: TRBJ2-7

CDR3: ASSLGYRTVPYEQY
V: TRBV5-1
J: TRBJ2-7

CDR3: ASSTSNRLQETQY
V: TRBV5-1
J: TRBJ2-5

CDR3: ASSSRGLSSYEQY
V: TRBV28
J: TRBJ2-7

CDR3: ASSSRTASNQPQH
V: TRBV19
J: TRBJ1-5

CDR3: ASSLGRGYQETQY
V: TRBV11-2
J: TRBJ2-5

CDR3: ASSLGQAGTEAF
V: TRBV4-2
J: TRBJ1-1

CDR3: ASSFGRGGTEAF
V: TRBV27
J: TRBJ1-1

CDR3: ASTPPGVGPEAF
V: TRBV28
J: TRBJ1-1

CDR3: AWMGGQGGKLF
V: TRBV30
J: TRBJ1-4

CDR3: ASSLEGGGGNSPLH
V: TRBV5-4
J: TRBJ1-6

CDR3: ASSLGTGWGAF
V: TRBV5-1
J: TRBJ1-1

CDR3: ASSLDRAVTEAF
V: TRBV5-1
J: TRBJ1-1

CDR3: ASSLPGTGGETQY
V: TRBV28
J: TRBJ2-5

CDR3: ASSRIDGTDYNEQF
V: TRBV21-1
J: TRBJ2-1

CDR3: ASSLGGQTFHNEQF
V: TRBV5-1
J: TRBJ2-1

CDR3: ASSYATEADTQY
V: TRBV6-5
J: TRBJ2-3

CDR3: ASSSNGYT
V: TRBV28
J: TRBJ1-2

CDR3: ASSIGGAPFEQY
V: TRBV25-1
J: TRBJ2-7

CDR3: ASREDRKREQY
V: TRBV5-1
J: TRBJ2-7

CDR3: SARIASEQF
V: TRBV20-1
J: TRBJ2-1

CDR3: ASRRENTGELF
V: TRBV2
J: TRBJ2-2

CDR3: ASSYLGGISTDTQY
V: TRBV27
J: TRBJ2-3

CDR3: ASRPGGQTTRSNQPQH
V: TRBV28
J: TRBJ1-5

CDR3: ASSLIGTRGSVTDTQY
V: TRBV7-3
J: TRBJ2-3

CDR3: ASSALKGPETQY
V: TRBV9
J: TRBJ2-5

CDR3: ASSPLQAAYGYT
V: TRBV28
J: TRBJ1-2

CDR3: ASSERSRGPKNGYT
V: TRBV6-1
J: TRBJ1-2

CDR3: ASSLGGASGANVLT
V: TRBV5-1
J: TRBJ2-6

CDR3: ASSGTQGNTEAF
V: TRBV5-1
J: TRBJ1-1

CDR3: ASRSRINTGELF
V: TRBV2
J: TRBJ2-2